The present T cell receptor beta chain was sequenced within a study of T-cell memory formation after mild COVID-19 (dated by TCRdb to about 2021). General notes on the study: Most TCR sequence clusters were specific to one of the two donors. T-cell clones expanding and contracting after mild COVID-19 in a couple of donors were tracked by longitudinal TCRalpha and TCRbeta repertoire sequencing. Two young, previously healthy adult volunteers, one female and one male, were included in the cohort. Overall results and qualifications from the work: Balanced CD4/CD8 phenotypes were observed for clones contracting from day 15 to 85, whereas a bias towards CD4+ was observed for a second wave of clones expanding from day 15 to 37. SARS-CoV-2 specificity was not confirmed for the second-wave clones peaking on day 37. Only a couple of mild cases were covered by the study, and larger cohorts that include severe cases with pre-infection samples were considered necessary. Contracting CD4+ clones turned up mainly in the CM and EM memory subsets, whereas EMRA was where CD8+ clones were enriched. Some responding clones were detected in pre-infection memory, which suggested that pre-existing cross-reactive memory T cells had joined the SARS-CoV-2 response.

Trimmed from V: 6 bases; trimmed from J: 9 bases; junction bases lacking a gene match: 9. Taken from cysteine to phenylalanine, the CDR3 has 15 residues. The kept DNA is CDR3 alone, 45 bases in frame from the first base. The germline V gene provides CDR1 MDHEN and CDR2 SYDVKM. For sequencing, an Illumina NovaSeq 6000 was employed. TCRalpha and TCRbeta cDNA libraries were built by 5'RACE with constant-segment primers, adding sample barcodes and unique molecular identifiers. RNA was extracted from every sample with Trizol reagent. The libraries were amplified in two PCR steps, and the second step added a second sample barcode and Illumina TruSeq adapters. Sequencing of libraries was performed on an Illumina NovaSeq with 2 x 150 bp paired-end reads. Regarding the original processing steps: With migec v1.2.7, reads were demultiplexed and then collapsed into UMI-guided consensus sequences. Using mixcr v2.1.11, the UMI consensuses were aligned to TRA and TRB V and J templates and assembled into clonotypes. Clonotypes were classified as expanded or contracted when called significant by both edgeR and NoisET, with noise models trained on biological replicates. For edgeR calls, the cutoffs were a false discovery rate-adjusted p below 0.01 and a log2 fold-change threshold of 1. PCA with hierarchical clustering of max-normalized trajectories of the 1000 most abundant clonotypes was used as exploratory dynamics analysis. Separately sequenced CD4+ and CD8+ repertoires were used to assign a CD4 or CD8 phenotype to each responding clone. The public reads were reanalyzed by TCRdb: fastp trimming at Q25, MiXCR alignment, in-frame beta chains only. One record per CDR3 amino acid sequence lists the most common genes and DNA. The V and J calls were determined by TCRdb, not by the authors. Counted in this sample were roughly 250,000 distinct CDR3 sequences; 16% of them appeared once. The top ten clonotypes cover approximately 3.6% of the sample.

This clonotype was counted between two and nine times. What antigen it recognizes has not been identified. No much larger clonotype is one base removed from it; base qualities were not supplied. Ficoll-Paque density gradient centrifugation was the method used to isolate PBMCs. Sequenced input: PBMCs or a T cell subset sorted from them (not recorded which). This chain is built from TRBV28 and TRBJ2-1; the junction holds 12 bases that match TRBD2. This clonotype originated in a man between 18 and 35 years old who had mild COVID-19 (a few samples of this study predate the infection). The sample titles of this study are shuffled in the database, so cell type and time point are left out; the donor was told from shared clones. The nucleotide sequence reads TGTGCCAGCAGCCTACCTAGCGGGGGGGCCAGTGAGCAGTTCTTC. Its protein is CASSLPSGGASEQFF.